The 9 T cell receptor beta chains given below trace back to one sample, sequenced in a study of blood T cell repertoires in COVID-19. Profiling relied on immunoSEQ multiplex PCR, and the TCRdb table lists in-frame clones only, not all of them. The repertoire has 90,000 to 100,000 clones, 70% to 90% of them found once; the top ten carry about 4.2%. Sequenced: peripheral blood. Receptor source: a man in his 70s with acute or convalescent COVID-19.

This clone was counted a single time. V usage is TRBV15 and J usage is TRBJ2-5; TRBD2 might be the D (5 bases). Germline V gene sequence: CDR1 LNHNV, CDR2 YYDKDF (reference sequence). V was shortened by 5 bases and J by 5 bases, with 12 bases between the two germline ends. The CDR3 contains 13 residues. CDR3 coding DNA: TGTGCCACCAGCCGCCCCCCGGGGGAGACCCAGTACTTC. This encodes CATSRPPGETQYF.

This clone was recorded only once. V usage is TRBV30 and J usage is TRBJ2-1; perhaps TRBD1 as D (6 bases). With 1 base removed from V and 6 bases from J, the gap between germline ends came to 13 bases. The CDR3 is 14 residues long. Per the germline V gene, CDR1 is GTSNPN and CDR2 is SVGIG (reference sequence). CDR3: CAWSGGQLLNEQFF. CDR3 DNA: TGTGCCTGGAGTGGAGGACAGTTGCTCAATGAGCAGTTCTTC. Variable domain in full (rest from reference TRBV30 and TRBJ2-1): SQTIHQWPATLVQPVGSPLSLECTVEGTSNPNLYWYRQAAGRGLQLLFYSVGIGQISSEVPQNLSASRPQDRQFILSSKKLLLSDSGFYLCAWSGGQLLNEQFFGPGTRLTVL.

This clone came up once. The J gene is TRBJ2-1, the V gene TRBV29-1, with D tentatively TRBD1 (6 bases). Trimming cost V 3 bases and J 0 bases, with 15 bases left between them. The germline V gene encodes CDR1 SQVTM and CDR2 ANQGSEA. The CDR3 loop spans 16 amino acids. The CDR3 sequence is CSVEGAPGLSYNEQFF. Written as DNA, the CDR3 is TGCAGCGTTGAGGGGGCTCCGGGGCTCTCCTACAATGAGCAGTTCTTC.

CDR3 DNA sequence: TGCGCCAGCAGCTTGGATGCGGGGGTGAACTACGAGCAGTACTTC. Translating it yields CASSLDAGVNYEQYF. V gene TRBV5-1 combines with J gene TRBJ2-7; TRBD2 matches at 7 bases. The CDR3 length is 15 residues. Trimming at V came to 0 bases and at J to 3 bases, leaving 6 bases not matched to a gene. Germline loops: CDR1 SGHRS, CDR2 YFSETQ. The whole variable domain, filled in from reference TRBV5-1 and TRBJ2-7, reads KAGVTQTPRYLIKTRGQQVTLSCSPISGHRSVSWYQQTPGQGLQFLFEYFSETQRNKGNFPGRFSGRQFSNSRSEMNVSTLELGDSALYLCASSLDAGVNYEQYFGPGTRLTVT.

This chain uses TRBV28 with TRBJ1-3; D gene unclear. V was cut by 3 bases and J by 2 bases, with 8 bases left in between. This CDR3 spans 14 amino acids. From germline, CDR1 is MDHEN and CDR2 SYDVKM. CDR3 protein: CASSFESPGNTIYF. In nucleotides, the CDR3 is TGTGCCAGCAGTTTTGAGAGTCCTGGAAACACCATATATTTT.

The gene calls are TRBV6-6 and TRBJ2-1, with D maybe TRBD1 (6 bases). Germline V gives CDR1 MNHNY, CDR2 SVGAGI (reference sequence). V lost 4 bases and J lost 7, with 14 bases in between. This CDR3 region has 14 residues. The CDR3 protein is CASSSPDRTNEQFF. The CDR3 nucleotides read TGTGCCAGCAGTTCCCCGGACAGAACTAATGAGCAGTTCTTC.

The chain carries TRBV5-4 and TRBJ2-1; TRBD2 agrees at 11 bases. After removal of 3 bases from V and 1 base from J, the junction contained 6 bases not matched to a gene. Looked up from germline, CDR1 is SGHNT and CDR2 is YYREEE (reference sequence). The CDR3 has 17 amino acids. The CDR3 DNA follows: TGTGCCAGCAGCTATACACGACTAGCGGGGTCCTACAATGAGCAGTTCTTC. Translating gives CASSYTRLAGSYNEQFF.

The CDR3 region has the DNA TGTGCCAGCAGTTCAGTTAGCGGGGTCAACACCGGGGAGCTGTTTTTT. Translation gives CASSSVSGVNTGELFF. The chain is built from TRBV6-5 and TRBJ2-2, with 8 nucleotides matching TRBD2. V dropped 4 bases and J dropped 2; count of bases not matched to a gene: 6. CDR1 MNHEY and CDR2 SVGAGI come from the germline V gene. The CDR3 loop spans 16 amino acids.

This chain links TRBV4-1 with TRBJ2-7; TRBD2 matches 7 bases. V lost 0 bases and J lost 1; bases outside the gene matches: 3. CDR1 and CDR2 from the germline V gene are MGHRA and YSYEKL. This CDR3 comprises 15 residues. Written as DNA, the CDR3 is TGCGCCAGCAGCCAAGATCCGGGGGGTTCCTACGAGCAGTACTTC. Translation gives CASSQDPGGSYEQYF.